The source of this T cell receptor (beta chain) is a study of cytomegalovirus exposure and HLA in healthy donors. Clones were sequenced by immunoSEQ multiplex PCR, and TCRdb holds only the in-frame ones, with some missing. The sample includes 130,000 to 150,000 clones, about 87% of them seen just once. Study results and caveats: There were some public TCRs occurring in many donors, but most TCR sequences were rare. Overall, approximately 150 TCR beta chains were annotated as cytomegalovirus-associated. The authors confirmed in vitro that a few CMV-associated chains were specific for CMV antigens.

A word on this clone: Its antigen is unidentified.

From germline, CDR1 is MNHNS and CDR2 SASEGT. The CDR3 extends over 15 amino acids. The V gene lost 7 bases and the J gene lost 0 bases, with 16 bases spanning the gap. The sample taken for sequencing was PBMCs. The chain uses TRBV6-1 and TRBJ2-7, with D possibly TRBD1 on 5 matching bases. The clonotype comes from a man aged 18-30 years in good health and CMV-seropositive. The CDR3 reads CASKEQVVLSYEQYF. The CDR3 DNA reads TGTGCCAGCAAAGAACAGGTGGTGCTCTCCTACGAGCAGTACTTC.